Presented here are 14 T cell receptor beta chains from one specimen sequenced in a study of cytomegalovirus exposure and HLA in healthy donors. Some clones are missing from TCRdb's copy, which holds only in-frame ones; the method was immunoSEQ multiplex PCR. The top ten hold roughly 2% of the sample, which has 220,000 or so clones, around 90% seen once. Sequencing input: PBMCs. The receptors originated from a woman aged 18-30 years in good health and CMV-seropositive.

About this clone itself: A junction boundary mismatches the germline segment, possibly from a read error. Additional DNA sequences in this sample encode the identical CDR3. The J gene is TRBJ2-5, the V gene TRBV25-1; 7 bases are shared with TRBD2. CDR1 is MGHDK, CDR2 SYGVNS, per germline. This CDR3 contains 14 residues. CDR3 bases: TGTGCCAGCAGTGAATCGGGACTACAAGAGACTCAGTACTTC. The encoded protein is CASSESGLQETQYF.

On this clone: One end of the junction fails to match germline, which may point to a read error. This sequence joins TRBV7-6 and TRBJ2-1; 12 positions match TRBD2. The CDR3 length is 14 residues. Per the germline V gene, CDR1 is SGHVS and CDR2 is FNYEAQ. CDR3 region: CASSLAGGPNEQFF. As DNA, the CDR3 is TGTGCCAGCAGCCTAGCGGGAGGGCCGAATGAGCAGTTCTTC.

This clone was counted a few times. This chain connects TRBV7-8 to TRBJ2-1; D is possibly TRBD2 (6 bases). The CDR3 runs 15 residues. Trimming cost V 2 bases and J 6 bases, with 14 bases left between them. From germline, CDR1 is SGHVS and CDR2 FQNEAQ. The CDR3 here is CASSLRLAMGNEQFF. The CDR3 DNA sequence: TGTGCCAGCAGCTTACGGCTAGCGATGGGCAATGAGCAGTTCTTC.

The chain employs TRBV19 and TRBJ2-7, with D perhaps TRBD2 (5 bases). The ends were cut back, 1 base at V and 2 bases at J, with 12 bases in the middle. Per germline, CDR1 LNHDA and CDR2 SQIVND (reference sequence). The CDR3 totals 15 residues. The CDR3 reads CASSIASAGTYEQYF. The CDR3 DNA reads TGTGCCAGTAGTATAGCGTCCGCCGGGACCTACGAGCAGTACTTC.

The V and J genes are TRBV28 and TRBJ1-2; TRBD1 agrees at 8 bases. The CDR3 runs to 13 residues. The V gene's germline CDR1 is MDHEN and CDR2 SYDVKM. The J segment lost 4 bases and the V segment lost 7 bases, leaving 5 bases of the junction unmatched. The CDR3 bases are TGTGCCAGCAAACGGACAGGGACCTATGGCTACACCTTC. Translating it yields CASKRTGTYGYTF.

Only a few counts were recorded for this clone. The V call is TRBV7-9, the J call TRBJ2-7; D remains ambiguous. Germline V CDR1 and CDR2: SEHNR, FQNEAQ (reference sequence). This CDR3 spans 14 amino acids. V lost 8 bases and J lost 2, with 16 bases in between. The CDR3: CASCQDTSTYEQYF. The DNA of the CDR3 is TGTGCCAGCTGCCAAGACACCTCTACCTACGAGCAGTACTTC.

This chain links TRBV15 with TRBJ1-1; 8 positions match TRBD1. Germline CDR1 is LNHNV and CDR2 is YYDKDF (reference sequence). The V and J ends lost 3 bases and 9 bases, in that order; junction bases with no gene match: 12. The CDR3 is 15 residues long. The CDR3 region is CATSSPTGEEPKAFF. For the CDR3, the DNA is TGTGCCACCAGCAGTCCGACAGGGGAAGAGCCTAAAGCTTTCTTT.

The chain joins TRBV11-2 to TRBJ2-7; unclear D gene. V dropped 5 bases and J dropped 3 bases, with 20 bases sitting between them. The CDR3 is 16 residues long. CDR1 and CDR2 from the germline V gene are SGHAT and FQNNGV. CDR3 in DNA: TGTGCCAGCAGCACCCAAAAAACCCGACGGAGCTACGAGCAGTACTTC. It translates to CASSTQKTRRSYEQYF.

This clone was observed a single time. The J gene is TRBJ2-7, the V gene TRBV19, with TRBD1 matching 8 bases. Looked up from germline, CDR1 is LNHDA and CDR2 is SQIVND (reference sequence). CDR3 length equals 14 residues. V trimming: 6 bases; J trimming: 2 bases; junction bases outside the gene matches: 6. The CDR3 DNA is TGTGCCAGTAGCGACAGGGGCGGCCCCTACGAGCAGTACTTC. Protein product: CASSDRGGPYEQYF.

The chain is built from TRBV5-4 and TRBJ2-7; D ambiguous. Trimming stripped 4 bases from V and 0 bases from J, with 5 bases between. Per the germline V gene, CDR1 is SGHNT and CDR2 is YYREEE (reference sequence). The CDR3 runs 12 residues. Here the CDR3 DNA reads TGTGCCAGCAGCCTAAACTCCTACGAGCAGTACTTC. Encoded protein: CASSLNSYEQYF. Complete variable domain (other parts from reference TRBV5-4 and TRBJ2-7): ETGVTQSPTHLIKTRGQQVTLRCSSQSGHNTVSWYQQALGQGPQFIFQYYREEENGRGNFPPRFSGLQFPNYSSELNVNALELDDSALYLCASSLNSYEQYFGPGTRLTVT.

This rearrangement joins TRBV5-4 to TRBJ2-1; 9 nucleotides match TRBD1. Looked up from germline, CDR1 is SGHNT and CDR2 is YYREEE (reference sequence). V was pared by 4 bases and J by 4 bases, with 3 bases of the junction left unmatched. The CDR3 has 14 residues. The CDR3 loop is CASSKGQGYNEQFF. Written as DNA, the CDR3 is TGTGCCAGCAGCAAGGGACAGGGTTACAATGAGCAGTTCTTC.

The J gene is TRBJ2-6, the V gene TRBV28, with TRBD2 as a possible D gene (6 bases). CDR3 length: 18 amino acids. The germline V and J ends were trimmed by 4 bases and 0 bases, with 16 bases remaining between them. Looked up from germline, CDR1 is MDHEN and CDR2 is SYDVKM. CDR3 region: CASSSISGSYSGANVLTF. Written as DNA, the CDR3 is TGTGCCAGCAGTTCAATAAGCGGGTCCTACTCTGGGGCCAACGTCCTGACTTTC.

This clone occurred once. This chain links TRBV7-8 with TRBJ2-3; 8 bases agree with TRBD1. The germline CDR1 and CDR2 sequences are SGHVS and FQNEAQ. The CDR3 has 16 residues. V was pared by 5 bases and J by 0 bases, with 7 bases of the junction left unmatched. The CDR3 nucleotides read TGTGCCAGCAGCACCCGACAGGGGTTTAGCACAGATACGCAGTATTTT. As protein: CASSTRQGFSTDTQYF.

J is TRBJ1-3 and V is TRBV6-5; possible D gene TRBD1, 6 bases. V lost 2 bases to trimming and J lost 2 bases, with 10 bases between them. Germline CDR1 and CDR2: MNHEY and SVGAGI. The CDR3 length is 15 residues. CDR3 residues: CASSYLAGAGNTIYF. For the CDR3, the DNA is TGTGCCAGCAGTTACCTGGCAGGGGCTGGAAACACCATATATTTT.